This T cell receptor (beta chain) was identified in a study of response to subunit inactivated influenza vaccine (dated by TCRdb to 2017 to 2018). Context from the whole study: To follow how T cells responded to a trivalent subunit inactivated influenza vaccine, the researchers relied on deep quantitative profiling of the T cell receptor repertoire.

In this sample, this clonotype turned up a few times. Its antigen has not been determined. No base quality information exists; no much larger clone differs at one position. The library was prepared using RT-PCR. Instrument used: Illumina HiSeq 2500. TCRdb itself trimmed the public reads at Q25 with fastp, ran MiXCR and retained productive beta chains. When rows share a CDR3 protein, they turn into one entry using the most common DNA and genes. Recorded for this sample are 650,000 or so distinct CDR3 sequences; around 13% of them occurred a single time. The ten largest clones add up to 7.6% of the sample. V is reduced by 1 base and J by 7 bases, leaving a spacing of 10 bases between them. Counted from cysteine to phenylalanine, this CDR3 has 14 amino acids. The DNA shown is the 42-base CDR3, in frame from base 1. Points the paper makes about the study in general: According to the authors, only a limited number of new T cells may be recruited by each seasonal influenza vaccination.

The V and J genes are TRBV12-3 or TRBV12-4 and TRBJ2-2, with no D gene named confidently. Source: PBMCs from blood, taken 14 to 15 days before vaccination. The clonotype was recovered from a man aged 50 or older who received an inactivated influenza vaccine. Donor details come from another sample of the same person, matched by shared clones. The CDR3 in this case is CASSLGWDRGELFF. The nucleotides are TGTGCCAGCAGTTTAGGGTGGGATCGCGGGGAGCTGTTTTTT.